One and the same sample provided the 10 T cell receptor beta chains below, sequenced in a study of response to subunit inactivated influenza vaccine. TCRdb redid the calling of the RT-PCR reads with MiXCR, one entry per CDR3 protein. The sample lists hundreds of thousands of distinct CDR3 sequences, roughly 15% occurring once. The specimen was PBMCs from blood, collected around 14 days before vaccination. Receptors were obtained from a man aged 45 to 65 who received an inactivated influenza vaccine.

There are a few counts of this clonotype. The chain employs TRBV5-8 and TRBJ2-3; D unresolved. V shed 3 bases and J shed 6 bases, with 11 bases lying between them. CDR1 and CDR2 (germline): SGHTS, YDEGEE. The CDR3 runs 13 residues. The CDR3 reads CASSWAGLDTQYF. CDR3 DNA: TGTGCCAGCAGCTGGGCCGGTTTGGATACGCAGTATTTT.

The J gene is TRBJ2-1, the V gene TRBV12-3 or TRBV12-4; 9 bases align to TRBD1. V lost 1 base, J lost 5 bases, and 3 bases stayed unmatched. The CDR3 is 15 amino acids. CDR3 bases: TGTGCCAGCAGTTTAGGGACAGGGGTTCACAATGAGCAGTTCTTC. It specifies CASSLGTGVHNEQFF.

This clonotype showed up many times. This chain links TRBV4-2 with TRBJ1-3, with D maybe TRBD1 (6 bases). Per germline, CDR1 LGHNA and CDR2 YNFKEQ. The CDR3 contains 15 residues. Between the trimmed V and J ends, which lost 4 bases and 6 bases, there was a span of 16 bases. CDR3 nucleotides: TGTGCCAGCAGCCTCGAAAGGGGGAGTGAAAACACCATATATTTT. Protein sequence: CASSLERGSENTIYF.

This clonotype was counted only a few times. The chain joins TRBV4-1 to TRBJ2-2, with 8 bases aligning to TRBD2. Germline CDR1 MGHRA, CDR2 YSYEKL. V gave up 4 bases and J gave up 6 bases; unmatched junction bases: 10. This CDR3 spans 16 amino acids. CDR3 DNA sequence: TGCGCCAGCAGCCCTCAAGAACGGGGGGGACCCGGGGAGCTGTTTTTT. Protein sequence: CASSPQERGGPGELFF.

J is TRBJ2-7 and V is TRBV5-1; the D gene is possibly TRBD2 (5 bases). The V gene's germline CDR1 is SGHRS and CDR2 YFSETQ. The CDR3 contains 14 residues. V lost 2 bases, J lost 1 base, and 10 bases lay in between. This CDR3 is CASSFRGSSYEQYF. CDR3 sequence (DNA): TGCGCCAGCAGCTTCCGGGGAAGTTCCTACGAGCAGTACTTC.

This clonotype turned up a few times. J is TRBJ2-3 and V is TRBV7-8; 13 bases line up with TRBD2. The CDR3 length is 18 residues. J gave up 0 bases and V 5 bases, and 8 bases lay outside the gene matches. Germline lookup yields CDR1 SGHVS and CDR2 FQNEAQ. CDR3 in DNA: TGTGCCAGCAGCACTCGGACTAGCGGGAGATATAGCACAGATACGCAGTATTTT. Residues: CASSTRTSGRYSTDTQYF.

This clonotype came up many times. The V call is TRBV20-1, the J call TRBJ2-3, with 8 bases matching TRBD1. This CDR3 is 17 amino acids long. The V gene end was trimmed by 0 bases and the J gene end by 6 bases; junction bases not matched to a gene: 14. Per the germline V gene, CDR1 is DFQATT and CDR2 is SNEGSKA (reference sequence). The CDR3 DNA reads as TGCAGTGCTAGAGATCCCCGGACAGGGACGACTGTGGATACGCAGTATTTT. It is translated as CSARDPRTGTTVDTQYF.

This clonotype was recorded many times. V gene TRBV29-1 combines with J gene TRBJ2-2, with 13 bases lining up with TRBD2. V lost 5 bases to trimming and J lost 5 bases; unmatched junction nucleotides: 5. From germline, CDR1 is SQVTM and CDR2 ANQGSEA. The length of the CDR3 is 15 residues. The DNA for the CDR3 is TGCAGCGTTCAAACTAGCGGGGGGGCTACCGGGGAGCTGTTTTTT. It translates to CSVQTSGGATGELFF.

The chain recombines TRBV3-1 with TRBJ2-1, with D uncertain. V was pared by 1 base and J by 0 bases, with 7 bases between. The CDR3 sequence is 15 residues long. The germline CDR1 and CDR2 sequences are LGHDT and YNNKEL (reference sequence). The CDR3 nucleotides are TGTGCCAGCAGCCAAGGAGCCAGCTCCTACAATGAGCAGTTCTTC. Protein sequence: CASSQGASSYNEQFF.

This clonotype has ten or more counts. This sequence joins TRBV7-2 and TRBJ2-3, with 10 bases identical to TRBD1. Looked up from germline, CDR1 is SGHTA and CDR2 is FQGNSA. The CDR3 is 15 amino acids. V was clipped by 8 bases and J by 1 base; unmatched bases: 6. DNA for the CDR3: TGTGCCAGCCGAATGGGGACAGGGGGCACAGATACGCAGTATTTT. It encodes CASRMGTGGTDTQYF.